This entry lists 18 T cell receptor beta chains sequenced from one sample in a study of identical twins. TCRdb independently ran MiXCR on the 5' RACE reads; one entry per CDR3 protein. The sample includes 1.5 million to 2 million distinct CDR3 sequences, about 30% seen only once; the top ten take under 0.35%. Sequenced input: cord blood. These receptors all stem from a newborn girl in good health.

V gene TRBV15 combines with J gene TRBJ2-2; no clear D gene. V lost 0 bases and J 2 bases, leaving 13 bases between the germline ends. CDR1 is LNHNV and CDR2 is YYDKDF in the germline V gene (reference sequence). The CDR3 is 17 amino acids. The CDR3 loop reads CATSRDSPWVNTGELFF. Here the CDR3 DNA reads TGTGCCACCAGCAGAGACAGTCCGTGGGTTAACACCGGGGAGCTGTTTTTT.

The CDR3 loop reads CASSLAGGRMETQYF. The DNA for the CDR3 is TGTGCCAGCAGTTTAGCGGGGGGGCGGATGGAGACCCAGTACTTC. This chain connects TRBV25-1 to TRBJ2-5, with 11 bases matching TRBD2. There are 15 residues in the CDR3. The V and J ends lost 5 bases and 5 bases, in that order; junction bases with no gene match: 7. Germline CDR1 MGHDK, CDR2 SYGVNS.

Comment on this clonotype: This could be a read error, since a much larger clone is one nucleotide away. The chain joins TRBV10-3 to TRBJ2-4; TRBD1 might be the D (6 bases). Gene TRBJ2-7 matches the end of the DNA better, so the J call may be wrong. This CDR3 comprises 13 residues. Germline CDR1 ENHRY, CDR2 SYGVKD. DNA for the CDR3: TGTGCCTCCGAGGACAGTTGGGGCTACGAGCAGTACTTC. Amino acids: CASEDSWGYEQYF.

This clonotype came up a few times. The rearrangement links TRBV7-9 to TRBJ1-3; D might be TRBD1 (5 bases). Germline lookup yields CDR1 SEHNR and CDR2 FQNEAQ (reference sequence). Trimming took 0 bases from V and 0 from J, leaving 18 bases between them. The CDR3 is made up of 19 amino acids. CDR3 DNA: TGTGCCAGCAGCTTAGCCGGGGGATCTATGACCCTCTCTGGAAACACCATATATTTT. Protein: CASSLAGGSMTLSGNTIYF.

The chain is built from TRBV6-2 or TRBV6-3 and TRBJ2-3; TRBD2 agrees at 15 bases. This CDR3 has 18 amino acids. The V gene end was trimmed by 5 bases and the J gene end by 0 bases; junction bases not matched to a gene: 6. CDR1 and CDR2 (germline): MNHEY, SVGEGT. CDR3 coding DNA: TGTGCCAGCAGTACAGGACTAGCGGGAGGGCCCAGCACAGATACGCAGTATTTT. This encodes CASSTGLAGGPSTDTQYF.

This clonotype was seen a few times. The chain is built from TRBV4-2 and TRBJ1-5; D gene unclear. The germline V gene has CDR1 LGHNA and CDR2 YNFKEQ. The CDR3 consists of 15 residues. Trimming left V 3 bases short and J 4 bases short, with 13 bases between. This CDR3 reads CASSHESGVNQPQHF. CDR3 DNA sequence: TGTGCCAGCAGCCACGAATCTGGCGTGAATCAGCCCCAGCATTTT.

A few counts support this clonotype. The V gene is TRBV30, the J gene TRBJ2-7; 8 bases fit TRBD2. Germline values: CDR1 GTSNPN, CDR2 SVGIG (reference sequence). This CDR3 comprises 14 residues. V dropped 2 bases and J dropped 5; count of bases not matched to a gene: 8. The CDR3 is CAWSPGGKLNEQYF. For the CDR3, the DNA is TGTGCCTGGAGTCCGGGGGGGAAGTTAAACGAGCAGTACTTC.

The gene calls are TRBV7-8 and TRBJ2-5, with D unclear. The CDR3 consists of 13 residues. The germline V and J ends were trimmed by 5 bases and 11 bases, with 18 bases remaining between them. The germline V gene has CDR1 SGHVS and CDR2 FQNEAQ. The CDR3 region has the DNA TGTGCCAGCAGCGTAAGAACAGTCTGGGCGCAGTACTTC. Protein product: CASSVRTVWAQYF.

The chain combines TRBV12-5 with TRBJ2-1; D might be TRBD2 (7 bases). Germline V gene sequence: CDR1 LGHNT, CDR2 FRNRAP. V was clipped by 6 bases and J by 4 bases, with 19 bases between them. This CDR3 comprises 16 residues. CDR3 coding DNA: TGTGCTAGTGGCCCCGGGTGGGGGGGCCCATACAATGAGCAGTTCTTC. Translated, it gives CASGPGWGGPYNEQFF.

The CDR3 bases are TGTGCCAGCAGGGAGGAAACTAATGAGCAGTTCTTC. Its protein product is CASREETNEQFF. This sequence joins TRBV6-1 and TRBJ2-1; tentatively, D is TRBD2 (5 bases). V dropped 6 bases and J dropped 7 bases, with 10 bases sitting between them. Germline CDR1 reads MNHNS; CDR2 reads SASEGT. The CDR3 runs to 12 residues.

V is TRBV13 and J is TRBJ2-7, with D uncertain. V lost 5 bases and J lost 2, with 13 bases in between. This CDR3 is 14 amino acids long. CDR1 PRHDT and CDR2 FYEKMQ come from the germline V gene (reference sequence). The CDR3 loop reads CASSQSILAYEQYF. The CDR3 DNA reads TGTGCCAGCAGCCAGTCCATTCTAGCCTACGAGCAGTACTTC. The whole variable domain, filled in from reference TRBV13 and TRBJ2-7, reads AAGVIQSPRHLIKEKRETATLKCYPIPRHDTVYWYQQGPGQDPQFLISFYEKMQSDKGSIPDRFSAQQFSDYHSELNMSSLELGDSALYFCASSQSILAYEQYFGPGTRLTVT.

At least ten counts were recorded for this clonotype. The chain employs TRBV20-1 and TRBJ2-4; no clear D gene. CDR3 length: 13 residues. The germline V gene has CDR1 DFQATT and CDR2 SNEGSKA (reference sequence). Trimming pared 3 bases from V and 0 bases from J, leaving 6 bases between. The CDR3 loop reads CSASGIAKNIQYF. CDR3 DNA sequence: TGCAGTGCTAGTGGGATAGCCAAAAACATTCAGTACTTC.

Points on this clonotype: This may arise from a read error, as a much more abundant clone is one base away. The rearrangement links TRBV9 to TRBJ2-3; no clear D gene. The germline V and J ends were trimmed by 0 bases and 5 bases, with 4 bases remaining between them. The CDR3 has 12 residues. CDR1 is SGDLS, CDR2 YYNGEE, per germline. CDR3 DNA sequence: TGTGCCAGCAGCGTAGTGGAAGATACGCAGTATTTT. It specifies CASSVVEDTQYF.

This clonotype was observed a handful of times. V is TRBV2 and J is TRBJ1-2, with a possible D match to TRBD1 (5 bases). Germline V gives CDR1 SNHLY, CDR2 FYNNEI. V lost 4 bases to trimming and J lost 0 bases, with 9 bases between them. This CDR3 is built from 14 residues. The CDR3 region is CASSGTSSNYGYTF. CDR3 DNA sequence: TGTGCCAGCAGTGGGACATCTTCTAACTATGGCTACACCTTC.

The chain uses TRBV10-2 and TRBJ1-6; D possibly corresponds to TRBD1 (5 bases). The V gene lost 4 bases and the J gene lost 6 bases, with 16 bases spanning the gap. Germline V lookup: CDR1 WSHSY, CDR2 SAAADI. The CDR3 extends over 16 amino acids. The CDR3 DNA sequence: TGCGCCAGCAGTGTAACACCGGGACTCCTTAATTCACCCCTCCACTTT. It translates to CASSVTPGLLNSPLHF.

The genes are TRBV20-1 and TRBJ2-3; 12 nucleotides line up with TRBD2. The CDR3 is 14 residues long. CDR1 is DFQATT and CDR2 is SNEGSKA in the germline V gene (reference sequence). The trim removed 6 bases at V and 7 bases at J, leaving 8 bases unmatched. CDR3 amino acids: CSAPLAGGSNTQYF. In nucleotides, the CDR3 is TGCAGTGCGCCCCTAGCGGGAGGGTCGAATACGCAGTATTTT.

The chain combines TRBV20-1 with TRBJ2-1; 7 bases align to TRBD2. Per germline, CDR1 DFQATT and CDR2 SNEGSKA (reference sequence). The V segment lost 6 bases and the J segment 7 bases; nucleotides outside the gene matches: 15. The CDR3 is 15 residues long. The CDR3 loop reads CSATNGGYRGNEQFF. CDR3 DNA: TGCAGTGCCACCAACGGGGGGTACCGTGGGAATGAGCAGTTCTTC.

CDR3: CASSQDGTSSADTQYF. In DNA, the CDR3 is TGCGCCAGCAGCCAAGATGGGACTAGTAGTGCAGATACGCAGTATTTT. This chain links TRBV4-1 with TRBJ2-3; 8 bases line up with TRBD2. This CDR3 spans 16 amino acids. The trim removed 0 bases at V and 4 bases at J, leaving 6 bases unmatched. Germline CDR1 and CDR2: MGHRA and YSYEKL.